The present entry profiles one T cell receptor beta chain with its context. CDR1 and CDR2 from the germline V gene are SNHLY and FYNNEI. The CDR3 totals 12 residues. Between the trimmed V and J ends, which lost 11 bases and 2 bases, there was a span of 12 bases. These data are taken from a study of blood T cell repertoires in COVID-19. Participants were aged about 18 to 89 years from around 25 US areas. As handled by the study authors: The assay estimated nucleated cells by amplifying reference gene primers. Sequencing used immunoSEQ multiplex PCR; TCRdb keeps in-frame clones, though not all of them. V and J calls plus clone size are reproduced from that table; the DNA served to infer D and trimming. The table has about 250,000 clones, just over 85% seen once.

What was sequenced was PBMCs or T cells enriched from blood (not recorded which). The chain has TRBV2 and TRBJ1-2; D is perhaps TRBD1 (6 bases). The TCR comes from a man in his forties who had recovered from COVID-19. The CDR3 is CAGRQANYGYTF. In DNA form, the CDR3 reads TGTGCCGGTAGACAGGCCAACTATGGCTACACCTTC.